Included here is one T cell receptor (beta chain) sequence, with context. What this receptor recognizes is not known. Base qualities were left out, and no much larger clone turns up one base away. High-throughput TCR beta sequencing profiled peripheral blood CD8+ and CD4+ T cells from healthy donors, Susac syndrome patients and multiple sclerosis patients. The Susac syndrome patients fulfilled recently defined diagnostic criteria for definite or probable disease. Bulk CD8+ and CD4+ T cells were purified magnetically by negative isolation, whereas CD8+ TEMRA cells were enriched by FACS. Blood was drawn into EDTA tubes, processed within 24 hours, and PBMCs were isolated by density gradient centrifugation. PBMCs intended for TCR sequencing were cryopreserved in liquid nitrogen and were subsequently thawed in a 37 degrees C water bath. Purity of sorted or isolated CD4+, CD8+ and CD8+ TEMRA cells was at least 90%.

The data belong to a study of CD8 T cells in Susac syndrome (dated by TCRdb to about 2019). Turning to the overall study: Of the Susac syndrome patients who were sequenced, roughly six had clinically active disease and roughly eight were in clinical remission. At blood withdrawal, Susac syndrome patients were therapy-naive, treated with corticosteroids (with IVIg additionally given to some), or treated with IVIg alone. The study used repertoire sequencing to test whether antigen drove CD8+ T cell activation and differentiation in Susac syndrome. What the work shows at the level of the full study, not this receptor alone: The TCR sequencing and HLA analysis was acknowledged to have included a relatively small number of individuals. No clonal expansion was detected in the CD4+ T cell repertoire of Susac syndrome patients.

RNA was extracted using the RNeasy kit, and about 0.45 to 1 microgram was reverse transcribed with random hexamers. TCR beta CDR3 regions were amplified with the immunoSEQ multiplex PCR assay covering 54 Vbeta and 13 Jbeta segments. PCR amplification bias was corrected using a synthetic template baseline for primer optimization and computational correction. From the authors' description of their analysis: Only productive sequences were kept, with reads annotated to V, D and J genes according to IMGT and analyzed in immunoSEQ Analyzer. To calculate clonality, Shannon entropy was normalized by log2 of the number of productive unique sequences and then subtracted from one. For each patient and control, public and private clones were evaluated among the 100 most prevalent clones. A clone was defined as Susac-specific if it was absent from the healthy and MS cohorts, from approximately 980 published viral clones and from other ImmuneACCESS disease sequences. TCRdb reanalyzed the raw reads on its own, using fastp at Q25 for trimming and MiXCR for clone calling, and kept in-frame beta chains. Every distinct CDR3 protein forms one entry, paired with its most common genes and DNA. Here the V and J calls rest on TCRdb's processing, not on the authors' analysis. A total of around 180,000 distinct CDR3 sequences appear in this sample, around 94% of them only once. The leading ten clones occupy 0.095% to 0.13% of the sample.

As encoded in the germline V gene, CDR1 is SNHLY while CDR2 is FYNNEI. The junction carries 4 bases between V and J, which are trimmed by 3 bases and 4 bases respectively. The CDR3 holds 12 amino acids from the cysteine to the phenylalanine. Solely the CDR3 DNA is kept, with 36 bases framed from the first base. The source of this sequence is a human donor with Susac syndrome. The sequence joins TRBV2 to TRBJ1-5; no D segment can be confidently identified. Sequencing input: CD4+ T cells from PBMCs. The CDR3 has the sequence CASSEENQPQHF. The nucleotide sequence is TGTGCCAGCAGTGAGGAGAATCAGCCCCAGCATTTT.